Shown below are 12 T cell receptor beta chains from a single sample sequenced in a study of CD8+ T cells in alopecia areata. Once RNA had been extracted, it was reverse transcribed into cDNA to act as the sequencing template. TCRdb's table, derived via immunoSEQ multiplex PCR, lists solely in-frame clones and lacks some. The sample lists 200,000 to 250,000 clones; roughly three fifths were seen once. Material: CD8+ T cells sorted from blood. The receptors stem from a human donor in good health.

The chain recombines TRBV19 with TRBJ2-3, with 9 nucleotides matching TRBD2. This CDR3 spans 15 amino acids. V lost 5 bases, J lost 1 base, and 4 bases stayed unmatched. Germline V gives CDR1 LNHDA, CDR2 SQIVND (reference sequence). The CDR3: CASSAGLAGTDTQYF. As DNA, the CDR3 is TGTGCCAGTAGTGCGGGACTAGCCGGCACAGATACGCAGTATTTT.

This clone was recorded a few times. The chain employs TRBV7-6 and TRBJ1-1; no definite D call. CDR1 and CDR2 (germline): SGHVS, FNYEAQ. V lost 4 bases and J 7 bases, leaving 13 bases between the germline ends. The CDR3 length is 13 residues. CDR3 nucleotides: TGTGCCAGCAGCTCCGGGAACTGGGTTGAAGCTTTCTTT. Translated, it gives CASSSGNWVEAFF.

This rearrangement joins TRBV9 to TRBJ2-7, with 7 positions matching TRBD1. This CDR3 comprises 13 residues. Germline CDR1 and CDR2: SGDLS and YYNGEE. V lost 3 bases to trimming and J lost 5 bases; unmatched junction nucleotides: 5. The CDR3 DNA reads as TGTGCCAGCAGCGCCCAGGGGGAAGACGAGCAGTACTTC. This sequence encodes CASSAQGEDEQYF.

The chain uses TRBV4-1 and TRBJ1-1; D call uncertain. The CDR3 covers 12 residues. Germline V gene data show CDR1 as MGHRA and CDR2 as YSYEKL. V was clipped by 0 bases and J by 11 bases, with 10 bases between them. The CDR3 nucleotides read TGCGCCAGCAGCCAAGATTCAGGTTCGGCTTTCTTT. Translating it yields CASSQDSGSAFF.

The rearrangement uses TRBV4-1 and TRBJ2-7; TRBD1 agrees at 10 bases. The CDR3 totals 15 residues. Germline loops: CDR1 MGHRA, CDR2 YSYEKL. Trimming cost V 0 bases and J 3 bases; bases outside gene matches: 2. The CDR3 loop is CASSQDGQGVYEQYF. CDR3 DNA sequence: TGCGCCAGCAGCCAAGACGGACAGGGGGTCTACGAGCAGTACTTC.

J is TRBJ2-1 and V is TRBV30; no clear D. The CDR3 length is 13 residues. CDR1 is GTSNPN, CDR2 SVGIG, per germline (reference sequence). The V and J ends lost 0 bases and 12 bases respectively, with 15 bases between them. The CDR3 DNA is TGTGCCTGGAGTGTAATTCCCGGCTCGTGGCAGTTCTTC. Translating it yields CAWSVIPGSWQFF. Full variable domain (rest looked up from reference TRBV30 and TRBJ2-1): SQTIHQWPATLVQPVGSPLSLECTVEGTSNPNLYWYRQAAGRGLQLLFYSVGIGQISSEVPQNLSASRPQDRQFILSSKKLLLSDSGFYLCAWSVIPGSWQFFGPGTRLTVL.

The chain is built from TRBV4-1 and TRBJ2-5, with 11 bases aligning to TRBD2. Trimming took 1 base from V and 3 from J; bases not matched to a gene: 4. The V gene's germline CDR1 is MGHRA and CDR2 YSYEKL. This CDR3 comprises 16 residues. As DNA, the CDR3 is TGCGCCAGCAGCCAAGTGACTAGCGGGGCAAAAGAGACCCAGTACTTC. Amino acids: CASSQVTSGAKETQYF.

This clone has only a few counts. The chain joins TRBV11-2 to TRBJ2-5; D unclear. The CDR3 has 14 amino acids. Germline V gene sequence: CDR1 SGHAT, CDR2 FQNNGV. The V end lost 2 bases, the J end lost 10 bases, and 17 bases lay between the germline ends. The CDR3 loop is CASSLIAGPHLQYF. The CDR3 nucleotides read TGTGCCAGCAGCTTAATTGCAGGCCCCCATCTCCAGTACTTC.

The J gene is TRBJ2-7, the V gene TRBV15; 8 bases line up with TRBD2. Germline CDR1 is LNHNV and CDR2 is YYDKDF (reference sequence). This CDR3 region has 15 residues. The V segment lost 0 bases and the J segment 6 bases; nucleotides outside the gene matches: 7. CDR3 DNA: TGTGCCACCAGCAGAGATTCTTGGCTAGCGGGCGAGCAGTACTTC. This sequence encodes CATSRDSWLAGEQYF. The whole variable domain, remainder taken from reference TRBV15 and TRBJ2-7, is DAMVIQNPRYQVTQFGKPVTLSCSQTLNHNVMYWYQQKSSQAPKLLFHYYDKDFNNEADTPDNFQSRRPNTSFCFLDIRSPGLGDTAMYLCATSRDSWLAGEQYFGPGTRLTVT.

V usage is TRBV2 and J usage is TRBJ1-6; 7 bases match TRBD1. The germline CDR1 and CDR2 sequences are SNHLY and FYNNEI. V shed 8 bases and J 3 bases; nucleotides not matched to a gene: 7. The length of the CDR3 is 15 residues. For the CDR3, the DNA is TGTGCCAGCCTCAGAGGGACAGACTATAATTCACCCCTCCACTTT. This sequence encodes CASLRGTDYNSPLHF.

V usage is TRBV5-5 and J usage is TRBJ1-5; D gene unclear. The length of the CDR3 is 14 residues. Trimming stripped 0 bases from V and 5 bases from J, with 9 bases between. Germline V lookup: CDR1 SGHKS, CDR2 YYEKEE (reference sequence). This chain's CDR3 is CASSLVVGDQPQHF. CDR3 DNA sequence: TGTGCCAGCAGCTTGGTAGTTGGGGATCAGCCCCAGCATTTT.

The V and J genes are TRBV7-6 and TRBJ1-3; D is uncertain. V gave up 5 bases and J gave up 2 bases, with 7 bases separating them. Germline V gives CDR1 SGHVS, CDR2 FNYEAQ. The CDR3 sequence is 13 residues long. The CDR3 here is CASSRSAGNTIYF. The CDR3 DNA sequence: TGTGCCAGCAGCAGGTCCGCTGGAAACACCATATATTTT.